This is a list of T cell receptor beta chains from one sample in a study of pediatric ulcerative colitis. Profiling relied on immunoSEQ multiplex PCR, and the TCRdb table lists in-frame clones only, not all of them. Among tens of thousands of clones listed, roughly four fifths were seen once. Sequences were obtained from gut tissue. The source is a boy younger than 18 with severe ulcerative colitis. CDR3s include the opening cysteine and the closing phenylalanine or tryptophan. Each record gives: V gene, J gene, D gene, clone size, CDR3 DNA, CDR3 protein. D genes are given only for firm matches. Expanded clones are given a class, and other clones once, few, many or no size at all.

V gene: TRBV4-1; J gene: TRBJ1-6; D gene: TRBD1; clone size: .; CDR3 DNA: TGCGCCAGCAGCCTCCTCACAGGGGGCGATTCACCCCTCCACTTT; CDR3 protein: CASSLLTGGDSPLHF
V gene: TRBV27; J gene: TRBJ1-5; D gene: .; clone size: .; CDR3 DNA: TGTGCCAGCAGTTTCCCCTCGGGTCAGCCCCAGCATTTT; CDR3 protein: CASSFPSGQPQHF
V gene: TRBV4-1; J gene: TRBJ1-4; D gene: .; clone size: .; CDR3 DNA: TGCGCCAGCAGCCAGCTATGGGGCTCGGGGGAAAAACTGTTTTTT; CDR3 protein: CASSQLWGSGEKLFF
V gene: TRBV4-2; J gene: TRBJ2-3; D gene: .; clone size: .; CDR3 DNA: TGTGCCAGCACCCCAGGGAACACAGATACGCAGTATTTT; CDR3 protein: CASTPGNTDTQYF
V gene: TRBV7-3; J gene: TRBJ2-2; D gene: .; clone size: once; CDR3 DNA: TGTGCCAGCAGCTCTATGGGAGATCGGACCGGGGAGCTGTTTTTT; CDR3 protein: CASSSMGDRTGELFF
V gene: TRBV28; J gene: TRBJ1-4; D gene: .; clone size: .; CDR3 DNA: TGTGCCAGCAGTCCGACAGTATTAAATGAAAAACTGTTTTTT; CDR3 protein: CASSPTVLNEKLFF
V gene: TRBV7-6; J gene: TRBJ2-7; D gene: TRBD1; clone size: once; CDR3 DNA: TGTGCCAGCAGCCCCAGACAGGGAACGGTCCACGAGCAGTACTTC; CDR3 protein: CASSPRQGTVHEQYF
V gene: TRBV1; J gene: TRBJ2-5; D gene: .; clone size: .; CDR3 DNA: TGCACCAGCAGCCAAGGAGGCGGTGAACAAAAGACCCAGTACTTC; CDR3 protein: CTSSQGGGEQKTQYF
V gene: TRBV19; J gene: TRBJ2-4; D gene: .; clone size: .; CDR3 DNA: TGTGCCAGTAGTATCATCGCACTTACCAAAAACATTCAGTACTTC; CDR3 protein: CASSIIALTKNIQYF
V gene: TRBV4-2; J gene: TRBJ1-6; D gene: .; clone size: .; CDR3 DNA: TGTGCCAGCAGCCAAGTCTACTACCGGGACGGCGATTCACCCCTCCACTTT; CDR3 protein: CASSQVYYRDGDSPLHF
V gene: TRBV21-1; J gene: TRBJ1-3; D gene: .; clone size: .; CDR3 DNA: TGTGCCAGCATCCAGACTACTTCCTTGGCCATAACCTCTGGAAACACCATATATTTT; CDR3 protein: CASIQTTSLAITSGNTIYF
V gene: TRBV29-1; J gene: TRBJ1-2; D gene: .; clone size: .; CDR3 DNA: TGCAGCGTCGAGAAGGGGCTGAACACCTTC; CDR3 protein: CSVEKGLNTF
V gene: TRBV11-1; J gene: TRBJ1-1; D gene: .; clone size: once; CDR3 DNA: TGTGCCAGCAGCTTAATCGGGCAACATAATGAAGCTTTCTTT; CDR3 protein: CASSLIGQHNEAFF
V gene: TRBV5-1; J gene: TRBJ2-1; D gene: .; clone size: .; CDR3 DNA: TGCGCCAGCAGCTTGGCCGGGGCCGTATCCTACAATGAGCAGTTCTTC; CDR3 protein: CASSLAGAVSYNEQFF
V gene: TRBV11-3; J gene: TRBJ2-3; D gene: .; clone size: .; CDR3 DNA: TGTGCCAGCAGCTCGCGGGCCTCTCCAGATACGCAGTATTTT; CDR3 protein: CASSSRASPDTQYF
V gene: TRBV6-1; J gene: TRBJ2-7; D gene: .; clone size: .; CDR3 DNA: TGTGCCAGCAGTGAAAATCTGGTGGGACCCTACGAGCAGTACTTC; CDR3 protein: CASSENLVGPYEQYF
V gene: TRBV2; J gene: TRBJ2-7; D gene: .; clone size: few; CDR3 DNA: TGTGCCAGCCCGATCCTCTCCTACGAGCAGTACTTC; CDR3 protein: CASPILSYEQYF
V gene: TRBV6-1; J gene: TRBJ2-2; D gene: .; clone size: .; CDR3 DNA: TGTGCCAGCAGTGTTGGGACCCTGGGGACCGGGGAGCTGTTTTTT; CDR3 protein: CASSVGTLGTGELFF
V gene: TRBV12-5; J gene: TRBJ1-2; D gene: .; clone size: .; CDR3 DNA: TGTGCTAGTGCATCTGACTTTAGTGGAAAGACCTTC; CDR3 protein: CASASDFSGKTF
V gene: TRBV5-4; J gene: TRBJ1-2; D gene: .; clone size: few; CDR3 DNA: TGTGCCAGCAGCTTGGCCAAACGGGACTATGGCTACACCTTC; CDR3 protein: CASSLAKRDYGYTF
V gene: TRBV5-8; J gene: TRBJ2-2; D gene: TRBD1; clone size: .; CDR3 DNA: TGTGCCAGCAGCCCAGACAGGGGATCGAGGGCCGGGGAGCTGTTTTTT; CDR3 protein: CASSPDRGSRAGELFF
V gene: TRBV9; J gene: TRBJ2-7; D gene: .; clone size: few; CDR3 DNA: TGTGCCAGCAGCGTATGGGCAGACCCCTACGAGCAGTACTTC; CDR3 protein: CASSVWADPYEQYF
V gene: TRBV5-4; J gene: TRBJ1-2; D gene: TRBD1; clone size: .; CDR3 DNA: TGTGCCAGCAGACCAACAGGGGGCGTCTATGGCTACACCTTC; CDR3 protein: CASRPTGGVYGYTF
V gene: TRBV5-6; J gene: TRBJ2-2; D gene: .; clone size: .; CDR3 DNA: TGTGCCAGCACGCGGAGCGGGGAGCTGTTTTTT; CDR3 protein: CASTRSGELFF
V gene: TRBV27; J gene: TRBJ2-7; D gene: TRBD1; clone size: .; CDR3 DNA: TGTGCCAGCAGTAGGGGGCTCGATTTCGACGAGCAGTACTTC; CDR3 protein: CASSRGLDFDEQYF
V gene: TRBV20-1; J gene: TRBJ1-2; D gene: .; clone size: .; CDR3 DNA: TGCAGTGCTCTAGGGGACGGCTACACCTTC; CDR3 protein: CSALGDGYTF
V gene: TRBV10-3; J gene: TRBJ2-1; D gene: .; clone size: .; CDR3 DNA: TGTGCCATCAGCCTGTCGAGTGGGGGGACCTACAATGAGCAGTTCTTC; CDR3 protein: CAISLSSGGTYNEQFF
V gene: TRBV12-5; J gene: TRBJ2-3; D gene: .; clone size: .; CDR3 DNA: TGTGCTAGTGGTCCCACTACGAGCCGCACAGATACGCAGTATTTT; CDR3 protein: CASGPTTSRTDTQYF
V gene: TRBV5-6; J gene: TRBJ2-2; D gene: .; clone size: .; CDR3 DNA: TGTGCCAGCAGCTTGTTACAGGCTGCCGGGGAGCTGTTTTTT; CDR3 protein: CASSLLQAAGELFF